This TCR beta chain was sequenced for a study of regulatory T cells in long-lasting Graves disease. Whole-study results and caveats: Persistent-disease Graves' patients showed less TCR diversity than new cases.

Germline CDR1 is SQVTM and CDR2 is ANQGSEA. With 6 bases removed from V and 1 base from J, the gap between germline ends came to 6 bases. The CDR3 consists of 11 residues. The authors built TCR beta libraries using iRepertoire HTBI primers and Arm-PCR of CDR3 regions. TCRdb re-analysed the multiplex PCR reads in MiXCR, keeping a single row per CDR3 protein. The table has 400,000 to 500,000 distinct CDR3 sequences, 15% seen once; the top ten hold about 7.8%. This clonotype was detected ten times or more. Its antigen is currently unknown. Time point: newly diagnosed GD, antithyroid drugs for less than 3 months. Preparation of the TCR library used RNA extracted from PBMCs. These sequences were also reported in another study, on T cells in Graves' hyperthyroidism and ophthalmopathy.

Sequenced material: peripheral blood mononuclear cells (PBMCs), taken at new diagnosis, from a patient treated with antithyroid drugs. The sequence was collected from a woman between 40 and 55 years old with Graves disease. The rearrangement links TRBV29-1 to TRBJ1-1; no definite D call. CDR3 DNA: TGCAGCGTCGCAGAGAACACTGAAGCTTTCTTT. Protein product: CSVAENTEAFF.